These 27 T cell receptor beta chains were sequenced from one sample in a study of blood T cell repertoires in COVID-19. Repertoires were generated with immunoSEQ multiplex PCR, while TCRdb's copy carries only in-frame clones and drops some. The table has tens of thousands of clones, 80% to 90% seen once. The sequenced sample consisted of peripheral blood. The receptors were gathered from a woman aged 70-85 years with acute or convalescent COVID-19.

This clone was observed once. DNA for the CDR3: TGTGCCAGCTCACCACGGGACAAGTCTTTAGCCAAAAACATTCAGTACTTC. Its protein is CASSPRDKSLAKNIQYF. The rearrangement links TRBV18 to TRBJ2-4, with a possible D match to TRBD1 (6 bases). Trimming removed 1 base at V and 0 bases at J, with 13 bases between. The germline V gene has CDR1 KGHSH and CDR2 LQKENI. The CDR3 spans 17 residues.

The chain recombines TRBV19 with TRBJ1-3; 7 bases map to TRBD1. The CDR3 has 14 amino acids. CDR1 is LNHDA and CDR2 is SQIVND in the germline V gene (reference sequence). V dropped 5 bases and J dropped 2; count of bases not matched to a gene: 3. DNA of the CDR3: TGTGCCAGTAGTGGACAGGCGACTGGAAACACCATATATTTT. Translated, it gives CASSGQATGNTIYF.

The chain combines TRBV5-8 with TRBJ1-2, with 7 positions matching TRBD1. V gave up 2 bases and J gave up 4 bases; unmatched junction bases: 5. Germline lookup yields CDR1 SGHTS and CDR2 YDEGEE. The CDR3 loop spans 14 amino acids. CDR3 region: CASSLRGRGYGYTF. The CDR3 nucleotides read TGTGCCAGCAGCTTAAGGGGGCGCGGCTATGGCTACACCTTC.

Here the CDR3 DNA reads TGTGCCAGCAGTGAAGGGTGGGAGATGAACACTGAAGCTTTCTTT. This gives the protein CASSEGWEMNTEAFF. The chain carries TRBV25-1 and TRBJ1-1; D gene unclear. V was trimmed by 2 bases and J by 0 bases, leaving 10 bases between them. This CDR3 spans 15 amino acids. In germline, CDR1 is MGHDK, CDR2 SYGVNS.

The chain's CDR3 is CASSLDPRDGYTF. The CDR3 DNA follows: TGCGCCAGCAGCTTGGACCCACGAGATGGCTACACCTTC. This chain links TRBV5-1 with TRBJ1-2; D is uncertain. V lost 0 bases to trimming and J lost 6 bases, with 9 bases between them. This CDR3 region has 13 residues. Germline assignment: CDR1 SGHRS and CDR2 YFSETQ.

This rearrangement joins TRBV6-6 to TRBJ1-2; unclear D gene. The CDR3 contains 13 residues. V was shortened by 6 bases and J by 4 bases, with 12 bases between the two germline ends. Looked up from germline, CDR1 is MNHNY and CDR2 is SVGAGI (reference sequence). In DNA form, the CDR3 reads TGTGCCAGCAGCGGGTCTCAGAGCTATGGCTACACCTTC. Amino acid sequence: CASSGSQSYGYTF.

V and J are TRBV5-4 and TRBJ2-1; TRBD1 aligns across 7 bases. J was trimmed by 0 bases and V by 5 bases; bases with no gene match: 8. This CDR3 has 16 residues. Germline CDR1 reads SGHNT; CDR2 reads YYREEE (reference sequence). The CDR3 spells CASSSRTGSSYNEQFF. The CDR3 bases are TGTGCCAGCAGTTCGCGGACAGGAAGCTCCTACAATGAGCAGTTCTTC.

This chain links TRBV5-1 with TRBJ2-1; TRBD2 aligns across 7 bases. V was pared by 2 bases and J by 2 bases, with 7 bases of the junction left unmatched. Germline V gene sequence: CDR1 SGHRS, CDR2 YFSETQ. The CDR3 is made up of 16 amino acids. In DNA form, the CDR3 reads TGCGCCAGCAGCTTCGCAACCGGGACTACCTACAATGAGCAGTTCTTC. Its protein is CASSFATGTTYNEQFF.

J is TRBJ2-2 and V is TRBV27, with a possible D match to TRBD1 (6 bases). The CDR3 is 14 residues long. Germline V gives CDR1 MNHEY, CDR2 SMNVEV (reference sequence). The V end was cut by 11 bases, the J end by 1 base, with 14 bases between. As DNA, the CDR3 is TGTGCCGTTGGAGACAGGCTGAACACCGGGGAGCTGTTTTTT. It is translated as CAVGDRLNTGELFF.

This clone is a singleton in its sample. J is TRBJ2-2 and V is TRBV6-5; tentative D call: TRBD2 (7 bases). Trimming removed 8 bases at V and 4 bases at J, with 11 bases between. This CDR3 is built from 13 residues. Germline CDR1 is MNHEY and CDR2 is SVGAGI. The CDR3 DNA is TGTGCCAGCGAGGGGGGGTTCACCGGGGAGCTGTTTTTT. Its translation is CASEGGFTGELFF.

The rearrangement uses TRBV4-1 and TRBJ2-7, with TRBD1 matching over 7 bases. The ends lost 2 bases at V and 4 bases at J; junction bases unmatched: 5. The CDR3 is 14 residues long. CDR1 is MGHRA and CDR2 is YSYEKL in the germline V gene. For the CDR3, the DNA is TGCGCCAGCAGCCAAAGGACAGGCCAATACGAGCAGTACTTC. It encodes CASSQRTGQYEQYF.

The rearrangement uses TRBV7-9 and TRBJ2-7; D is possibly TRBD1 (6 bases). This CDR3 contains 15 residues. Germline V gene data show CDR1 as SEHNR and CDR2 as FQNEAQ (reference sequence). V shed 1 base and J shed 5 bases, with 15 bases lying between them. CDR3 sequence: CASSLGQGLLDEQYF. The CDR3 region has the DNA TGTGCCAGCAGCTTAGGGCAGGGGTTACTCGACGAGCAGTACTTC. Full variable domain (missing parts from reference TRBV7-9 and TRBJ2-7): DTGVSQNPRHKITKRGQNVTFRCDPISEHNRLYWYRQTLGQGPEFLTYFQNEAQLEKSRLLSDRFSAERPKGSFSTLEIQRTEQGDSAMYLCASSLGQGLLDEQYFGPGTRLTVT.

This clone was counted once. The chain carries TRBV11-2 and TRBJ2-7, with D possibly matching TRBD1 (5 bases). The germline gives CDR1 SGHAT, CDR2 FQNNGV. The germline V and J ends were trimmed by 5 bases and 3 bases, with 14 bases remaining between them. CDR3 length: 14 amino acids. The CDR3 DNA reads TGTGCCAGCAGCAAAATCCTGGACATCTACGAGCAGTACTTC. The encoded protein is CASSKILDIYEQYF.

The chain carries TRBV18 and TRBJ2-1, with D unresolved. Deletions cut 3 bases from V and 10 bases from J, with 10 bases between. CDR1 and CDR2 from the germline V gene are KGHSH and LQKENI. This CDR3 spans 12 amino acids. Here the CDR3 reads CASSPERREQFF. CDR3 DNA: TGTGCCAGCTCACCTGAGCGAAGGGAGCAGTTCTTC.

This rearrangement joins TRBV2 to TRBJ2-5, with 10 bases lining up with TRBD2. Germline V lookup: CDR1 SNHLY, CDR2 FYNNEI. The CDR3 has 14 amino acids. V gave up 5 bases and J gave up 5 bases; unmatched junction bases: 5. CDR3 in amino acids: CASSLAGVRETQYF. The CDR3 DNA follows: TGTGCCAGCAGTCTAGCGGGAGTCCGGGAGACCCAGTACTTC.

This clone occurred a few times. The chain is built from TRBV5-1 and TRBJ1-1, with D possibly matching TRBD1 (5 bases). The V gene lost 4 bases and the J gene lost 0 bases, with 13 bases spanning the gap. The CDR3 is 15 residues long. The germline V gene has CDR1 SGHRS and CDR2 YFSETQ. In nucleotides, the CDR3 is TGCGCCAGCAGCGCCCAGTCGACAGTGAACACTGAAGCTTTCTTT. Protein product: CASSAQSTVNTEAFF.

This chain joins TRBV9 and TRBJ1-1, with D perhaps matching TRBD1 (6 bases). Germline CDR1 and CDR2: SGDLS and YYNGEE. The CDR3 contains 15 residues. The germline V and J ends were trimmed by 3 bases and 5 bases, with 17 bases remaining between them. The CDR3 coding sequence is TGTGCCAGCAGCGCCCTACTACAGGGACGAACTGAAGCTTTCTTT. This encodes CASSALLQGRTEAFF.

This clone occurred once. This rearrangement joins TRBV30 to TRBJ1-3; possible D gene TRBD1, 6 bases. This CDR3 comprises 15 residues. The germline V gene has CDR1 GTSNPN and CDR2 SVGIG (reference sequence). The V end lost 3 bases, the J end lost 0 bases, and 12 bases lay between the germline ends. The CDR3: CAWRVDRYSGNTIYF. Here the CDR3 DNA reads TGTGCCTGGAGGGTCGACAGGTACTCTGGAAACACCATATATTTT. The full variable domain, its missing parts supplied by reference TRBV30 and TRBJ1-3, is SQTIHQWPATLVQPVGSPLSLECTVEGTSNPNLYWYRQAAGRGLQLLFYSVGIGQISSEVPQNLSASRPQDRQFILSSKKLLLSDSGFYLCAWRVDRYSGNTIYFGEGSWLTVV.

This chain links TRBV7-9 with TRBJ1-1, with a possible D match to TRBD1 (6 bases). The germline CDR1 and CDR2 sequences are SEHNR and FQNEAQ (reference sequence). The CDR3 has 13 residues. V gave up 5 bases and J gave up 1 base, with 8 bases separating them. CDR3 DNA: TGTGCCAGCAGCCAGGGGTGGAACACTGAAGCTTTCTTT. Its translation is CASSQGWNTEAFF.

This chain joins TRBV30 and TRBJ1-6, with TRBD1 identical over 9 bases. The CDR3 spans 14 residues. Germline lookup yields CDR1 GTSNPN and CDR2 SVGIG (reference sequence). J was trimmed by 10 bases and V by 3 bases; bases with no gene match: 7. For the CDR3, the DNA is TGTGCCTGGAGACAGGGGGCCACGGAATCACCCCTCCACTTT. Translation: CAWRQGATESPLHF. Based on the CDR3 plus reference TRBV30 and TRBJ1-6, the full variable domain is SQTIHQWPATLVQPVGSPLSLECTVEGTSNPNLYWYRQAAGRGLQLLFYSVGIGQISSEVPQNLSASRPQDRQFILSSKKLLLSDSGFYLCAWRQGATESPLHFGNGTRLTVT.

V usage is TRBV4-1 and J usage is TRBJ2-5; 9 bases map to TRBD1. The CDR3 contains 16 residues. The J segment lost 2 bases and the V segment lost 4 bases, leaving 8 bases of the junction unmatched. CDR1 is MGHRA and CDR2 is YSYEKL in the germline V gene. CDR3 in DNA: TGCGCCAGCAGCCTCTCGGGACAGGGAGGTCAAGAGACCCAGTACTTC. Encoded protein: CASSLSGQGGQETQYF.

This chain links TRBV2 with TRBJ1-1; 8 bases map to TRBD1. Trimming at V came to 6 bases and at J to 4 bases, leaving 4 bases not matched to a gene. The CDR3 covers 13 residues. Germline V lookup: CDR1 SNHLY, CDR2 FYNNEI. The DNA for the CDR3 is TGTGCCAGCAGACCCGACAGGGGCACTGAAGCTTTCTTT. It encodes CASRPDRGTEAFF. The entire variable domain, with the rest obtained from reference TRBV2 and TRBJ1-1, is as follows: EPEVTQTPSHQVTQMGQEVILRCVPISNHLYFYWYRQILGQKVEFLVSFYNNEISEKSEIFDDQFSVERPDGSNFTLKIRSTKLEDSAMYFCASRPDRGTEAFFGQGTRLTVV.

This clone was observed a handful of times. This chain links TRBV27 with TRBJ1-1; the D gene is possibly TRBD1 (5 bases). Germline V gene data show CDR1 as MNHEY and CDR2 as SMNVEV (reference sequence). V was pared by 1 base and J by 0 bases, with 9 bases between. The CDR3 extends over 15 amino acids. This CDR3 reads CASSLYQGMNTEAFF. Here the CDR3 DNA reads TGTGCCAGCAGTTTATACCAGGGCATGAACACTGAAGCTTTCTTT.

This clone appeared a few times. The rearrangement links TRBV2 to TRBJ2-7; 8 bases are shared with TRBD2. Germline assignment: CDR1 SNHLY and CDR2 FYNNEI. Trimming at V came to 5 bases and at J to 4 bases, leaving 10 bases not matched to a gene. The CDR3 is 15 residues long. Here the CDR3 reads CASSRSGRRTYEQYF. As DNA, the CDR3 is TGTGCCAGCAGTAGGAGCGGGAGAAGGACTTACGAGCAGTACTTC.

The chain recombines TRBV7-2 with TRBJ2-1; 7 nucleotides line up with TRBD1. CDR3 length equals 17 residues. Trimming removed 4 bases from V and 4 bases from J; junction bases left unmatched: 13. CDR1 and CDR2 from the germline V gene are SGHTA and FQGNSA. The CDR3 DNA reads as TGTGCCAGCAGCTCCCGACCCCCCGGGACAGTTTACAATGAGCAGTTCTTC. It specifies CASSSRPPGTVYNEQFF.

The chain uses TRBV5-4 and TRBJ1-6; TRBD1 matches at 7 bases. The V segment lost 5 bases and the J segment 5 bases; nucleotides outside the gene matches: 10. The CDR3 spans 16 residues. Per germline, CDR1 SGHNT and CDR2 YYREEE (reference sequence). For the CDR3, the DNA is TGTGCCAGCAGAACGGAACCGGGACAGCATAATTCACCCCTCCACTTT. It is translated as CASRTEPGQHNSPLHF.

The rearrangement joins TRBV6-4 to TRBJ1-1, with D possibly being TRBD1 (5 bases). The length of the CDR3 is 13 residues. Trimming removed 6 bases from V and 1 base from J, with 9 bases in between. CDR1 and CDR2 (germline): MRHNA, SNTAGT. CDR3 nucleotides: TGTGCCAGCAGGAAAGGGGAGAACACTGAAGCTTTCTTT. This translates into CASRKGENTEAFF.